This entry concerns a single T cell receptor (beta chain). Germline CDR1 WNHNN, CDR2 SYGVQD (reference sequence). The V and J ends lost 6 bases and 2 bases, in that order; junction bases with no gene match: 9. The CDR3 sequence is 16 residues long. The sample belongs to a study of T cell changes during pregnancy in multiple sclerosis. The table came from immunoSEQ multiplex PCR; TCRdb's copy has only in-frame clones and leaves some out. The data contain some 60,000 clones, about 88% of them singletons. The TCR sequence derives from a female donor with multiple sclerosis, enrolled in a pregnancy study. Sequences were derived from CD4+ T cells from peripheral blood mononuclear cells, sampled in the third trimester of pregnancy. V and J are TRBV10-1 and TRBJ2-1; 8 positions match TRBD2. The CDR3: CASSSQTSDPYNEQFF. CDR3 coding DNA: TGCGCCAGCAGCTCTCAGACTAGCGATCCCTACAATGAGCAGTTCTTC.